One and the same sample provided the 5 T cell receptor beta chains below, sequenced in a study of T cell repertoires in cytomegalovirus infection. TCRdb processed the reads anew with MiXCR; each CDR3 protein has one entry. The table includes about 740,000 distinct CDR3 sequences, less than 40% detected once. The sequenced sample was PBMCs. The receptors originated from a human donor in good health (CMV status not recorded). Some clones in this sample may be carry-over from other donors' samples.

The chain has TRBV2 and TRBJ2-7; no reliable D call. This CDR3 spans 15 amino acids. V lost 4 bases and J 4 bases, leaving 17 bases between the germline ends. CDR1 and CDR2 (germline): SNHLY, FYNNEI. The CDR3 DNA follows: TGTGCCAGCAGTGCTATCACAATCGGCAAGTACGAGCAGTACTTC. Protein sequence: CASSAITIGKYEQYF.

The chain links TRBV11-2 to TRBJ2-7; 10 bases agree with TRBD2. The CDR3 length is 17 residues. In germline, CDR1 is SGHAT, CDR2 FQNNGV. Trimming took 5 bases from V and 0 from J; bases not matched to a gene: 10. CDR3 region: CASSPLGSGRPSYEQYF. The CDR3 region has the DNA TGTGCCAGCAGCCCCCTCGGTAGCGGGAGGCCCTCCTACGAGCAGTACTTC.

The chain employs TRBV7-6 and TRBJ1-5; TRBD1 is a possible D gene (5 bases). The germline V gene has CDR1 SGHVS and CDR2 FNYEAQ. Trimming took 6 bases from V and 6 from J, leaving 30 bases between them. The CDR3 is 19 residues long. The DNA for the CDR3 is TGTGCCAGCAGTCCAAGACCGAGACGGAAGGACCTAAGGGGTCAGCCCCAGCATTTT. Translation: CASSPRPRRKDLRGQPQHF.

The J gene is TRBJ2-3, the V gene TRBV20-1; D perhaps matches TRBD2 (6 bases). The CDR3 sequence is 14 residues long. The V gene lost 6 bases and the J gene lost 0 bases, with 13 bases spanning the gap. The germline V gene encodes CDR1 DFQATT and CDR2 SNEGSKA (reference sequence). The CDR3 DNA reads TGCAGTGCCGTGGCAGGACTAAGCACAGATACGCAGTATTTT. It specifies CSAVAGLSTDTQYF.

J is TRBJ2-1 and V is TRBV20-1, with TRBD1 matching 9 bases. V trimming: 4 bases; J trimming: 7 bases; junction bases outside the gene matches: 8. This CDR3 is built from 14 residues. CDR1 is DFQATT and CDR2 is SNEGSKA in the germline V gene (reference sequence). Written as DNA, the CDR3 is TGCAGTGCTATCCCGGACAGGGGCTCAAATGAGCAGTTCTTC. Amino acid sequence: CSAIPDRGSNEQFF.